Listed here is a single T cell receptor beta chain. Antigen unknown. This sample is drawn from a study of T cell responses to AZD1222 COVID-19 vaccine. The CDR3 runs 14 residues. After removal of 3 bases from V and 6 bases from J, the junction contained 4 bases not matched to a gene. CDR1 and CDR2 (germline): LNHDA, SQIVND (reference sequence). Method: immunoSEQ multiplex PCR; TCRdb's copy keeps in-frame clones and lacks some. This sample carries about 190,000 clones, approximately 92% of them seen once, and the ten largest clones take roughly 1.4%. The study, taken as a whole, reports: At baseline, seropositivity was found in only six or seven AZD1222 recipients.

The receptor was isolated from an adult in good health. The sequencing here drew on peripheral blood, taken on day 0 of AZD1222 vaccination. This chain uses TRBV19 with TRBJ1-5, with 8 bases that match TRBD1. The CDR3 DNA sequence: TGTGCCAGTAGTATGGCAGGGGGCGGTCAGCCCCAGCATTTT. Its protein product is CASSMAGGGQPQHF. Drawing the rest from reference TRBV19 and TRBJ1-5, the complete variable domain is DGGITQSPKYLFRKEGQNVTLSCEQNLNHDAMYWYRQDPGQGLRLIYYSQIVNDFQKGDIAEGYSVSREKKESFPLTVTSAQKNPTAFYLCASSMAGGGQPQHFGDGTRLSIL.